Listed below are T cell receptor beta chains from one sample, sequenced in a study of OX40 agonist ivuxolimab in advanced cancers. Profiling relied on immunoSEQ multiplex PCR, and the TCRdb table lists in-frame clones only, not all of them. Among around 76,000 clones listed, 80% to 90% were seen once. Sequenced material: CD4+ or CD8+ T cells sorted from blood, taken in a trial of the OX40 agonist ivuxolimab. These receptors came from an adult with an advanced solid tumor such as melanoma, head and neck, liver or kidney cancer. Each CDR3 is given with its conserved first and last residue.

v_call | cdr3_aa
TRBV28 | CASARGFEAFF
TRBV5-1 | CASSLLDRGLYNGYTF
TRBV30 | CAWSVTTGKSAGANVLTF
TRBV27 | CASSLFWAGEGEQYF
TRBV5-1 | CASSQSGTPYGYTF
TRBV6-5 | CASSYLGQDRGNTIYF
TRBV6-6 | CASSKRGEKLFF
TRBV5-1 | CASKEESGYGYTF
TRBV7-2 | CASRRLAGGPEQYF
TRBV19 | CASSLGQGPYEQYF
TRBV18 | CASSQGGPYEQYF
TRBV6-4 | CASSMSGDNEQFF
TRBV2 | CASSSGPGDTIYF
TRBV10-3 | CAIGGGVDTGELFF
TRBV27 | CASNRQEPRNTGELFF
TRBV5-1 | CASSPDREDGYGYTF
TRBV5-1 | CASSLQGVNEQYF
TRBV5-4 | CASSPGGGYTEAFF
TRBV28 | CASSDYGATSGFSSYNEQFF
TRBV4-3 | CASSQGNTGELFF
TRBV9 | CASSVERDTQYF
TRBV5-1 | CASSSGTGNEKLFF
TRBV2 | CASSGAPNRNQPQHF
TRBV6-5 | CASSHWGGSGNTIYF
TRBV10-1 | CASSLDRDVSEQYF
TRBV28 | CASSRQYSGNTIYF
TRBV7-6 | CASSLGRVGVRNTEAFF
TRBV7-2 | CASSLGGANTGELFF
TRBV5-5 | CASSSGTGSYEQYF
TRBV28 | CASSRDSGGAFF
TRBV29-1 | CSVAGLAGGRTGELFF
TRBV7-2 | CASSLGAANNSPLHF
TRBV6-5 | CASSWTSGANVLTF
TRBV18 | CASSPLPGATNEKLFF
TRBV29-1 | CSGLSGLHTQYF
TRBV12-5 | CASALGGGYADTQYF
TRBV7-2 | CASSQGGGALGQFF
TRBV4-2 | CASSQERPGGAFSYGYTF
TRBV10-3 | CAISEAGGTGDTQYF
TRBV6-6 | CASTERGGATEAFF
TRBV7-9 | CASSRRDRGLGTDTQYF
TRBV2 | CASSKGQLQETQYF
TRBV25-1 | CASSEFLGGKETQYF
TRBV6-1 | CASMRGIRDQPQHF
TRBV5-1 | CASSSDPQSSYGYTF
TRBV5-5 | CASSPRQAGYNSPLHF
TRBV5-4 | CASSKGTGGYTGELFF
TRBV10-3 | CAISGRWGSSYEQYF
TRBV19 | CASSPLAGVGETQYF
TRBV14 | CASSQDRGNEQFF
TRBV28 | CASSSWAGVNQPQHF
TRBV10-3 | CAISEEGENQPQHF
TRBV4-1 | CASSQVGGSQAYEQYF
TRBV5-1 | CASSYNLGGFGETQYF
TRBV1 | CTSSPCSTRIYEQYF